This T cell receptor beta chain was obtained from a study of T cells after yellow fever vaccination. This clonotype has ten or more counts. Via MiXCR, TCRdb re-called the 5' RACE reads, giving one row per CDR3 protein. The data contain about 110,000 distinct CDR3 sequences, approximately 8.4% of them seen just once; the ten biggest clones take up about 25%. The sequence was collected from a man aged 30-40 years who received the YFV17D yellow fever vaccine. This specimen consisted of CD8+ T cells sorted from PBMCs, obtained 45 days after the yellow fever booster vaccination.

CDR3 DNA: TGTGCCAGCAGCTCAATCACAGATACGCAGTATTTT. Residues: CASSSITDTQYF. V gene TRBV28 combines with J gene TRBJ2-3; D unclear. The V gene's germline CDR1 is MDHEN and CDR2 SYDVKM. The CDR3 is 12 residues long. Trimming removed 6 bases at V and 2 bases at J, with 6 bases between.